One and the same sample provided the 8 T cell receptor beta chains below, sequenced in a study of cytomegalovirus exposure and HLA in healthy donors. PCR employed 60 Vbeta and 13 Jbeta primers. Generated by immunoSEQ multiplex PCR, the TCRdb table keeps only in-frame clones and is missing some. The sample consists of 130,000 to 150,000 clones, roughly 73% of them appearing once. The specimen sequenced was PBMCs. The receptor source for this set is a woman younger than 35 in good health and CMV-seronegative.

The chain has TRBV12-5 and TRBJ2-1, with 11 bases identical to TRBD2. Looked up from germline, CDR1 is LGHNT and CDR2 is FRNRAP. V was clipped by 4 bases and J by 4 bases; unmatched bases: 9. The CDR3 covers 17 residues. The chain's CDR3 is CASGSTTGTSGYNEQFF. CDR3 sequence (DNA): TGTGCTAGTGGTTCGACTACCGGGACTAGCGGTTACAATGAGCAGTTCTTC.

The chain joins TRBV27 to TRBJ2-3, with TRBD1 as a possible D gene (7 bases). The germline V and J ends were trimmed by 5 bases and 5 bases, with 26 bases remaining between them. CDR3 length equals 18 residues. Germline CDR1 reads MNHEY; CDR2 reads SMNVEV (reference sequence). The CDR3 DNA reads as TGTGCCAGCAGTCCCAGGGCTGGGGGGACAGCCAGGGGAGATACGCAGTATTTT. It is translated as CASSPRAGGTARGDTQYF.

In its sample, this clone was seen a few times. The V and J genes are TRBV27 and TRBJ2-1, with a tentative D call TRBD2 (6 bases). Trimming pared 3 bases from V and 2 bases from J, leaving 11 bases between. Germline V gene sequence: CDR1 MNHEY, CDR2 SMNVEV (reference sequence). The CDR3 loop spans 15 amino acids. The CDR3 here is CASSFPGSPYNEQFF. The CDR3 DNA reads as TGTGCCAGCAGTTTTCCCGGGAGCCCCTACAATGAGCAGTTCTTC.

The CDR3 sequence is CASSLAGALLNYGYTF. The CDR3 DNA reads TGCGCCAGCAGCTTGGCCGGAGCCTTACTTAACTATGGCTACACCTTC. V is TRBV5-1 and J is TRBJ1-2, with D uncertain. V was trimmed by 0 bases and J by 1 base, leaving 13 bases between them. The CDR3 sequence is 16 residues long. Germline V gene data show CDR1 as SGHRS and CDR2 as YFSETQ.

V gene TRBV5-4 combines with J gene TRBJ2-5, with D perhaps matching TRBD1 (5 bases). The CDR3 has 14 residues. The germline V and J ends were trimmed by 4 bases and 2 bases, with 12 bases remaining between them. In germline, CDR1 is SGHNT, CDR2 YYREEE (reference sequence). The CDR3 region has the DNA TGTGCCAGCAGCCTTCGACAGACGCAAGAGACCCAGTACTTC. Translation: CASSLRQTQETQYF.

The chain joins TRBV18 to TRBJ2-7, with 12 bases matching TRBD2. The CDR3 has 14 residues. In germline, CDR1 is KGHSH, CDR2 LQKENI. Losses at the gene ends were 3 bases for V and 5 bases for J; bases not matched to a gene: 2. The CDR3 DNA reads TGTGCCAGCTCACCCCTAGCGGGAGGGGACGAGCAGTACGTC. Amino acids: CASSPLAGGDEQYV.

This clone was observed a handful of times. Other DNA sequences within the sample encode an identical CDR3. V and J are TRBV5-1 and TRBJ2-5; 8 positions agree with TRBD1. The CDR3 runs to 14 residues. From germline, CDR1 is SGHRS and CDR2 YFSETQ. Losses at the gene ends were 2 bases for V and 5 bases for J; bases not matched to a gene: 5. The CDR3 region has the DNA TGCGCCAGCAGCTTCCAGGGGGCGGAGGAGACCCAGTACTTC. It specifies CASSFQGAEETQYF.

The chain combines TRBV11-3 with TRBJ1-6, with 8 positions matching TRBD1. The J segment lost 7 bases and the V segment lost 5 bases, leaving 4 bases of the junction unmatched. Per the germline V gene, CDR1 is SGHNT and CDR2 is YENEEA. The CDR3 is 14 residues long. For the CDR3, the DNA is TGTGCCAGCAGCCCGGGGACAGGAAATTCACCCCTCCACTTT. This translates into CASSPGTGNSPLHF.